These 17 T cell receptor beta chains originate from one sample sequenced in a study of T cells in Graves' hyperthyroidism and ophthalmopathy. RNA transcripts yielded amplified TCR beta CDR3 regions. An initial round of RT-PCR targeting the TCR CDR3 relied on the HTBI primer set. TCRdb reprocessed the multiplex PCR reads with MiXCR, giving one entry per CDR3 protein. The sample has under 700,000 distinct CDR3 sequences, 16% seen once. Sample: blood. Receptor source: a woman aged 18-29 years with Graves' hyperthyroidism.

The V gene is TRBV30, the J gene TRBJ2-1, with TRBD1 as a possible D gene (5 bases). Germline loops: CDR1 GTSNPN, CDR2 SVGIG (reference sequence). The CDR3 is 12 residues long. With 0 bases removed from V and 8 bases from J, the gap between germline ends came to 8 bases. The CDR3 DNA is TGTGCCTGGAGTGTACAAGGGGATGAGCAGTTCTTC. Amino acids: CAWSVQGDEQFF.

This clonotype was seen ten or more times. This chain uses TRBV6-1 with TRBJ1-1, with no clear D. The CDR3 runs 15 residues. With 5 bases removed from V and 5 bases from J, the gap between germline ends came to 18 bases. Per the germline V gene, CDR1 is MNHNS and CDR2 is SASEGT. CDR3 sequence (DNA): TGTGCCAGCAGTTCAAACACGCTACCGTTGACTGAAGCTTTCTTT. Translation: CASSSNTLPLTEAFF.

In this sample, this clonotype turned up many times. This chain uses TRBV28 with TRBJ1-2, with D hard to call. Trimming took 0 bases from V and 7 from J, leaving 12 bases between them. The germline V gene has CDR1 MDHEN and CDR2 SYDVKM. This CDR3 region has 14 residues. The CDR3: CASSLWQVSGGYTF. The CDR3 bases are TGTGCCAGCAGTTTATGGCAGGTCTCGGGTGGCTACACCTTC.

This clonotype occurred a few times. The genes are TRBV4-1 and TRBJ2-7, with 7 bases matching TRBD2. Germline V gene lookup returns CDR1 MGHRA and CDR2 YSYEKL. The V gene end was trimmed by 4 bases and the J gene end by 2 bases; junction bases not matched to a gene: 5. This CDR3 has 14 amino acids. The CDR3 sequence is CASSRAGTTYEQYF. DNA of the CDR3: TGCGCCAGCAGCCGAGCGGGGACTACCTACGAGCAGTACTTC.

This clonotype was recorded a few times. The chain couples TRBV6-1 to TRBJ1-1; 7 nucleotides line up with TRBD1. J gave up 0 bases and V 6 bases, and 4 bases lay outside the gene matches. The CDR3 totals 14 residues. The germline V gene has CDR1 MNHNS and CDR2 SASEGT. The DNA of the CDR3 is TGTGCCAGCAGCGAGACAGGGTTGAACACTGAAGCTTTCTTT. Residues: CASSETGLNTEAFF.

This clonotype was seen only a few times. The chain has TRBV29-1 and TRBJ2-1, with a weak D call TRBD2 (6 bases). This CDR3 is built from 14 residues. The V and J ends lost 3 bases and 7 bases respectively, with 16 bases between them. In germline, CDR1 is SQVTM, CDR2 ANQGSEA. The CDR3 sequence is CSVDGGSWVNEQFF. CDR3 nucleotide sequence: TGCAGCGTTGATGGAGGGAGTTGGGTAAATGAGCAGTTCTTC.

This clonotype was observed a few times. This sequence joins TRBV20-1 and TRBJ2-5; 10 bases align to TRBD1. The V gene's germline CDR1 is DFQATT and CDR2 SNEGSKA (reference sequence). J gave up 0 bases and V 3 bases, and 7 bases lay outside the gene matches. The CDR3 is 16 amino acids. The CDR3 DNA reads TGCAGTGCTAGCATTTGGGACAGGGGCTACCAAGAGACCCAGTACTTC. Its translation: CSASIWDRGYQETQYF.

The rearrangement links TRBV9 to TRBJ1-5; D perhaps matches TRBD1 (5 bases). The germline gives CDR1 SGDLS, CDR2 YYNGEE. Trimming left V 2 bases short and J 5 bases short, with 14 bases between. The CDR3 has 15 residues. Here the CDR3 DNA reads TGTGCCAGCAGCGTCTCCTATAGGGGAGATCAGCCCCAGCATTTT. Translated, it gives CASSVSYRGDQPQHF.

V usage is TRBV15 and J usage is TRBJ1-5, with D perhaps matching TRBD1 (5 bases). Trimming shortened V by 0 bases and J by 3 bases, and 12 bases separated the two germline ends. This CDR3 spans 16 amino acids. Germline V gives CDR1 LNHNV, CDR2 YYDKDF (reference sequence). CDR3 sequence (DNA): TGTGCCACCAGCAGAGATCGTGGCAGGGCCAATCAGCCCCAGCATTTT. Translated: CATSRDRGRANQPQHF.

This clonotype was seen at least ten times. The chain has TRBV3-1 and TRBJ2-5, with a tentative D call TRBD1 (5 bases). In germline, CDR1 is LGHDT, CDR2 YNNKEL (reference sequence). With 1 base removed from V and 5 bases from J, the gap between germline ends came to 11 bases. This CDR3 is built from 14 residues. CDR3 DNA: TGTGCCAGCAGCCAAGGTCTTAGGGGTGAGACCCAGTACTTC. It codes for CASSQGLRGETQYF.

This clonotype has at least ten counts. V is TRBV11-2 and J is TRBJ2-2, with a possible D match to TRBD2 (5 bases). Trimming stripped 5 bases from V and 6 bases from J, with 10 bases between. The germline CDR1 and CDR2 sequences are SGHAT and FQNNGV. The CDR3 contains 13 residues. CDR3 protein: CASSRGRAGELFF. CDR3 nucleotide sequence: TGTGCCAGCAGCCGCGGGCGGGCCGGGGAGCTGTTTTTT.

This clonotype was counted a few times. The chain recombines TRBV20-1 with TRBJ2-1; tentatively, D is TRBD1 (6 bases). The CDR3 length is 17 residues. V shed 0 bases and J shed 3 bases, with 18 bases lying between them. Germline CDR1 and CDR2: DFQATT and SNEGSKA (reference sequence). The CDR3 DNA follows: TGCAGTGCTAGAGAGGGCTCCGGGACATCAATCTACAATGAGCAGTTCTTC. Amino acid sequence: CSAREGSGTSIYNEQFF.

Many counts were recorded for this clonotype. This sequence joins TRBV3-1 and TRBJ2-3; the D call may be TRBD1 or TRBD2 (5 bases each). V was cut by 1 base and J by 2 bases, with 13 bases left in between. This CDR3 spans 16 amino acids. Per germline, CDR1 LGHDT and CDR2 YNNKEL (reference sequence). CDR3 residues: CASSQVFSGTTDTQYF. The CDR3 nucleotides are TGTGCCAGCAGCCAAGTATTTTCCGGGACCACAGATACGCAGTATTTT.

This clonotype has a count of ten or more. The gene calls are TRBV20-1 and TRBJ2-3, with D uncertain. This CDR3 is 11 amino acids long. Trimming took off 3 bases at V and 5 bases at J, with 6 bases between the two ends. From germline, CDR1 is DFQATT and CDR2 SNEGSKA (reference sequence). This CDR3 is CSASLVDTQYF. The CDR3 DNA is TGCAGTGCTAGCCTGGTAGATACGCAGTATTTT.

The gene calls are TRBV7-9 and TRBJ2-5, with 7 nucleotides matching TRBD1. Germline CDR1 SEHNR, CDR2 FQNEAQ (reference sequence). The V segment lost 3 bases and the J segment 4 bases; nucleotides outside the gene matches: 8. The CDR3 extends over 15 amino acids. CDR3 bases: TGTGCCAGCAGCTTTTCGACAGGGCTTTCAGAGACCCAGTACTTC. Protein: CASSFSTGLSETQYF.

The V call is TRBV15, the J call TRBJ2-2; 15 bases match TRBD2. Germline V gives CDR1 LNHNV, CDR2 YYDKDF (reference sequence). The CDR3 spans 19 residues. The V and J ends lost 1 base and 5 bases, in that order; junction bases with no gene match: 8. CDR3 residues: CATSRAGLAGGPQTGELFF. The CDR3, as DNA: TGTGCCACCAGCAGAGCCGGACTAGCGGGGGGGCCGCAGACCGGGGAGCTGTTTTTT.

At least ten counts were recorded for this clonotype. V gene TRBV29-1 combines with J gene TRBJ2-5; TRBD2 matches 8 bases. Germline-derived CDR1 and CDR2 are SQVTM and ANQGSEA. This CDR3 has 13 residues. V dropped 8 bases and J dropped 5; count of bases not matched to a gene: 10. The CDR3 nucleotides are TGCAGCCTGTCGGGGGGGGCCGGTGAGACCCAGTACTTC. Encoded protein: CSLSGGAGETQYF.